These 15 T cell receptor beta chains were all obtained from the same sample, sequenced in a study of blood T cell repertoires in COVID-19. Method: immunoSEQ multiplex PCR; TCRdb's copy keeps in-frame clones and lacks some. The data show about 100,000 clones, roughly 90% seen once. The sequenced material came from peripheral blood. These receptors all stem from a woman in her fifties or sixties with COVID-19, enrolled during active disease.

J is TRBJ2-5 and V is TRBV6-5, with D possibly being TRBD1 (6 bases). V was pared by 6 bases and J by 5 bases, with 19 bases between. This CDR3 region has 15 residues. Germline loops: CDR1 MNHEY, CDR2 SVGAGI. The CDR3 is CASRRTGSSGETQYF. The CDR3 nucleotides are TGTGCCAGCAGGCGTACAGGGAGCTCCGGTGAGACCCAGTACTTC.

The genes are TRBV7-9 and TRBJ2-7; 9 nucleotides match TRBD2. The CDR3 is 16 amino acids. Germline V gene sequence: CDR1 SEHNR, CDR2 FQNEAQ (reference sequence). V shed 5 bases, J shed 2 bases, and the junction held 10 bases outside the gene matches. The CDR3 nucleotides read TGTGCCAGCAGCCCCTTTTTAGCGGGGGCACCCTACGAGCAGTACTTC. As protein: CASSPFLAGAPYEQYF.

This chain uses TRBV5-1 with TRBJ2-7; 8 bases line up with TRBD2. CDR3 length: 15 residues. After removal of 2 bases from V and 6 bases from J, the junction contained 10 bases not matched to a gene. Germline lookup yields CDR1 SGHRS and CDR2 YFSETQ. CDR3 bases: TGCGCCAGCAGCTTACGCCGGGGGGGCCTTGCCGAGCAGTACTTC. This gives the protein CASSLRRGGLAEQYF.

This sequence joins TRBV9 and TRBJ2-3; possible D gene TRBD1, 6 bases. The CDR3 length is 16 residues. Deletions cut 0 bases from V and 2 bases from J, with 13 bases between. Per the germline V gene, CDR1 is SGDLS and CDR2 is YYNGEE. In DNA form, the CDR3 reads TGTGCCAGCAGCGTAGGTACAGGGACAAACACAGATACGCAGTATTTT. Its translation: CASSVGTGTNTDTQYF. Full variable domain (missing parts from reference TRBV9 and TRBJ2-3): DSGVTQTPKHLITATGQRVTLRCSPRSGDLSVYWYQQSLDQGLQFLIQYYNGEERAKGNILERFSAQQFPDLHSELNLSSLELGDSALYFCASSVGTGTNTDTQYFGPGTRLTVL.

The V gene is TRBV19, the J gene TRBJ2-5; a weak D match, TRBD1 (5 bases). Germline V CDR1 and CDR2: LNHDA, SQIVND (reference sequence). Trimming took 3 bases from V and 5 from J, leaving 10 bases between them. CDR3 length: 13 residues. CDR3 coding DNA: TGTGCCAGTAGTATTGTAGGGGCTGAGACCCAGTACTTC. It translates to CASSIVGAETQYF.

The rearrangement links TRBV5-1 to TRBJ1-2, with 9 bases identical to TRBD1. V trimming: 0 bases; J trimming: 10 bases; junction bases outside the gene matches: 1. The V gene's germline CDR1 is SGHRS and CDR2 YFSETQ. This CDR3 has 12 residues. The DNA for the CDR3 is TGCGCCAGCAGCTTGGGGACAGGGGACTACACCTTC. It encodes CASSLGTGDYTF.

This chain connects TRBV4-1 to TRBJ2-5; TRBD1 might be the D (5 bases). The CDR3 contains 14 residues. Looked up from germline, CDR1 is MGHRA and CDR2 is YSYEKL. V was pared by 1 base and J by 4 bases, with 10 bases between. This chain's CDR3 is CASSQVGPPETQYF. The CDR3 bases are TGCGCCAGCAGCCAAGTGGGGCCCCCAGAGACCCAGTACTTC.

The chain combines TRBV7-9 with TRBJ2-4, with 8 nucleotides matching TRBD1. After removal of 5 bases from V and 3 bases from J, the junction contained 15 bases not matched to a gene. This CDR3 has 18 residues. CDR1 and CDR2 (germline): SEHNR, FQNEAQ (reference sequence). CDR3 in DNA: TGTGCCAGCAGCGCCGACAGGGGAAAGGAGCTAGTCAAAAACATTCAGTACTTC. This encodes CASSADRGKELVKNIQYF.

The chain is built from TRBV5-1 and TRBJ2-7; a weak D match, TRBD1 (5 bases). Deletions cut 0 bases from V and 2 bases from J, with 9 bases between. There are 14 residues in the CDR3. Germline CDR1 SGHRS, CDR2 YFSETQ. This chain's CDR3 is CASSLVDTAYEQYF. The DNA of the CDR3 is TGCGCCAGCAGCTTGGTGGACACGGCCTACGAGCAGTACTTC.

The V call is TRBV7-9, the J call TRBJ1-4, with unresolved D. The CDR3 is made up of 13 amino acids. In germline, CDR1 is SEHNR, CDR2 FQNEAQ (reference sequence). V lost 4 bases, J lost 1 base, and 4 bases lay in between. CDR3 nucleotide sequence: TGTGCCAGCAGCTCGGGAACTAATGAAAAACTGTTTTTT. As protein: CASSSGTNEKLFF.

The CDR3 loop is CASSSDRYEQYF. The CDR3 coding sequence is TGTGCCAGTAGTTCGGACAGGTACGAGCAGTACTTC. The V call is TRBV19, the J call TRBJ2-7; 7 bases fit TRBD1. V shed 5 bases, J shed 4 bases, and the junction held 2 bases outside the gene matches. The CDR3 is 12 amino acids. CDR1 is LNHDA, CDR2 SQIVND, per germline (reference sequence).

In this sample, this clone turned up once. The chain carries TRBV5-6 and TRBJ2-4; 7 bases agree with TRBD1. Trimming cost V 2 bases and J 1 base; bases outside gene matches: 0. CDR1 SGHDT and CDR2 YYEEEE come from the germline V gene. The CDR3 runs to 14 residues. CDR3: CASSLQGAKNIQYF. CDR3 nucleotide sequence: TGTGCCAGCAGCTTACAGGGGGCCAAAAACATTCAGTACTTC.

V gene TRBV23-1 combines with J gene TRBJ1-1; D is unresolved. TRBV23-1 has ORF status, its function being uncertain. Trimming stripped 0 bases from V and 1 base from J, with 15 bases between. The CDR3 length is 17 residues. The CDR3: CASSQSGGTNRNTEAFF. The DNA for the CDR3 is TGCGCCAGCAGTCAATCGGGTGGAACTAATAGGAACACTGAAGCTTTCTTT.

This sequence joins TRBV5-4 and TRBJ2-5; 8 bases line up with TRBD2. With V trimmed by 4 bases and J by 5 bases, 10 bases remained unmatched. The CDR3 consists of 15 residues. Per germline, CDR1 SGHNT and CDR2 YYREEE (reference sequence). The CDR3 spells CASSPGTSRFETQYF. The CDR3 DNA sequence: TGTGCCAGCAGCCCGGGGACTAGTCGGTTCGAGACCCAGTACTTC.

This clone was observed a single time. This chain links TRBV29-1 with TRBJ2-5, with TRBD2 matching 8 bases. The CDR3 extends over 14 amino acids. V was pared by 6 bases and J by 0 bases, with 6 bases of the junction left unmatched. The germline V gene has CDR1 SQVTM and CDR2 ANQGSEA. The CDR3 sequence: CSVETSAYQETQYF. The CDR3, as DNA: TGCAGCGTCGAGACTAGCGCGTACCAAGAGACCCAGTACTTC.